The table lists the clone carrying this T cell receptor beta chain with many counts. Its matching antigen is unknown. Not a single patient had been given any form of treatment at any point before undergoing thyroid surgery. Germline V gives CDR1 SGHVS, CDR2 FNYEAQ. Trimming shortened V by 2 bases and J by 1 base, and 5 bases separated the two germline ends. The CDR3 is 13 residues long. These data are taken from a study of metastatic and nonmetastatic thyroid tumors. TCRdb re-called clones from the PCR reads using MiXCR. The profile shows over 14,000 clones, more than 25% of them singletons. Findings of the study overall: According to reports, the diversity of TCR beta was significantly higher in malignant thyroid tumors than in benign nodules, and this held in both blood and tumor samples.

The V and J genes are TRBV7-6 and TRBJ1-1; D not resolved. The origin of this receptor is a female donor with papillary thyroid cancer or a benign thyroid nodule (not recorded which). Some clones in this sample may be carry-over from other donors' samples. What was sequenced was tumor tissue. The chain's CDR3 is CASSLRKNTEAFF. The DNA for the CDR3 is TGTGCCAGCAGCTTAAGGAAGAACACTGAAGCTTTCTTT.